The entry below gives a single TCR beta chain sequence along with its context. This sample was taken from a study of blood T cell repertoires in COVID-19. In the original processing: Amplification of reference gene primers provided the estimated nucleated cell counts. Generated by immunoSEQ multiplex PCR, the TCRdb table keeps only in-frame clones and is missing some. That table furnishes V, J and clone size, whereas the DNA furnished D and trimming. The sample contains 450,000 or so clones, roughly 91% of which appear only once. The sequence derives from a young man who had recovered from COVID-19. The sample comprised PBMCs or T cells enriched from blood (not recorded which).

The CDR3 nucleotides read TGCGCCAGCAGCCAAGTTGGGCGGGGGCTTAATCAGCCCCAGCATTTT. Amino acids: CASSQVGRGLNQPQHF. The genes are TRBV4-1 and TRBJ1-5; perhaps TRBD1 as D (6 bases). This CDR3 is built from 16 residues. From germline, CDR1 is MGHRA and CDR2 YSYEKL. Trimming removed 1 base at V and 4 bases at J, with 14 bases between.